This T cell receptor beta chain was recovered during a study of blood T cell repertoires in COVID-19. Sequencing was performed with immunoSEQ multiplex PCR; in TCRdb, only in-frame clones are kept and a portion is missing. The sample holds 130,000 or so clones, less than 90% seen once. A Seattle source enrolled patients during active infection and followed them longitudinally. Germline V lookup: CDR1 MNHNS, CDR2 SASEGT. The CDR3 extends over 14 amino acids. The germline V and J ends were trimmed by 1 base and 7 bases, with 10 bases remaining between them. The sample comprised peripheral blood. This chain links TRBV6-1 with TRBJ1-4; tentatively, D is TRBD1 (6 bases). The sequence derives from a man aged 30-40 years with COVID-19, enrolled during active disease. The CDR3 DNA follows: TGTGCCAGCAGTGAAGGGACAGCTGGTGAAAAACTGTTTTTT. Its protein product is CASSEGTAGEKLFF.